This T cell receptor beta chain was recorded in a study of cytomegalovirus exposure and HLA in healthy donors. Study in general: Of the donors genotyped, a few hundred in all, 75% to 85% fell in the Caucasian-associated ancestry cluster. Overall study results and limits: The classifier reportedly diagnosed cytomegalovirus status with high specificity and sensitivity. Accurate prediction of HLA-A and HLA-B alleles (for most subjects) was reportedly achieved from TCR beta sequences.

This clone was seen a few times. The target antigen is unknown. CDR1 LNHDA and CDR2 SQIVND come from the germline V gene (reference sequence). V lost 2 bases, J lost 7 bases, and 14 bases lay in between. This CDR3 is built from 14 residues. The primer mix had 60 Vbeta and 13 Jbeta primers. The method was immunoSEQ multiplex PCR; TCRdb's version includes in-frame clones alone and lacks a portion of them. The table has 140,000 or so clones, 80% to 90% seen once. Donors consisted of healthy bone marrow donors. The TCR originated in a boy aged 2 to 10 in good health and CMV-seronegative. The rearrangement joins TRBV19 to TRBJ1-1, with D unresolved. The specimen sequenced was PBMCs. In DNA, the CDR3 is TGTGCCAGTAGTATACCACGGGAAGTGGGTGAAGCTTTCTTT. It is translated as CASSIPREVGEAFF.